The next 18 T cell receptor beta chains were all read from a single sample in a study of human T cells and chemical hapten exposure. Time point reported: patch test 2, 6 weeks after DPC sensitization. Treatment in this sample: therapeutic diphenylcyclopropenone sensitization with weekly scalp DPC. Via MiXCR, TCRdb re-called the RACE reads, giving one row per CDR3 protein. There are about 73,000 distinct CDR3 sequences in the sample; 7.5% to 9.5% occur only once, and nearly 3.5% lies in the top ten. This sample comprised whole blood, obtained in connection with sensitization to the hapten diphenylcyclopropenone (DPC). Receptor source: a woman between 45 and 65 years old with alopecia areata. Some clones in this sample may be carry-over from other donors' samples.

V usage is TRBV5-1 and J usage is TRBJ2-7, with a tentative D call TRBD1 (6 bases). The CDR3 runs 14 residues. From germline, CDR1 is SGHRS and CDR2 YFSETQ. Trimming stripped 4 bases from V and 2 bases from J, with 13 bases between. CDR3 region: CASSPGTPPYEQYF. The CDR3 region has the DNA TGCGCCAGCAGCCCAGGGACACCTCCCTACGAGCAGTACTTC.

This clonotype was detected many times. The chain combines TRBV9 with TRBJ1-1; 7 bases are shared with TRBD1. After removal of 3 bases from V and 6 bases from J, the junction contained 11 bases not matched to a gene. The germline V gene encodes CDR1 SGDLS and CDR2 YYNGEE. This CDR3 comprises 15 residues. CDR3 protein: CASSGEGAGVAEAFF. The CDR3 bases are TGTGCCAGCAGCGGTGAGGGGGCAGGGGTCGCTGAAGCTTTCTTT.

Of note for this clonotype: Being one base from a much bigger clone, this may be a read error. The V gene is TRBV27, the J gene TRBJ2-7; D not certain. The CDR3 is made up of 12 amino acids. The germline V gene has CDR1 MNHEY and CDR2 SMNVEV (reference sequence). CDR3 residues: CAGSPTGYEQYF. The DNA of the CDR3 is TGTGCCGGCAGTCCCACTGGATACGAGCAGTACTTC.

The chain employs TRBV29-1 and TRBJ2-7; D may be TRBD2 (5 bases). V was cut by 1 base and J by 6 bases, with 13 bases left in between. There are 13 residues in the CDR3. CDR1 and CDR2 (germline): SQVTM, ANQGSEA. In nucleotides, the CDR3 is TGCAGCGTTGAAGCGAAGGGAGAGGGCGAGCAGTACTTC. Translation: CSVEAKGEGEQYF.

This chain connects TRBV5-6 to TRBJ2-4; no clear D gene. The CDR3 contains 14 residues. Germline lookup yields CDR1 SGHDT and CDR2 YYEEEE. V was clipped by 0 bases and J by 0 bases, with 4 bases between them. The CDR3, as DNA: TGTGCCAGCAGCTTGGAAGTAGCCAAAAACATTCAGTACTTC. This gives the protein CASSLEVAKNIQYF.

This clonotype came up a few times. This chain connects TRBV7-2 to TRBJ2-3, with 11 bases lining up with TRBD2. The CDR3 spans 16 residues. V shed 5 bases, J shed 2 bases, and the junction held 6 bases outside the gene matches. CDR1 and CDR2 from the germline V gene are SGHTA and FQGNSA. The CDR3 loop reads CASSPRLAGLTDTQYF. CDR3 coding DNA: TGTGCCAGCAGCCCTCGACTAGCGGGACTCACAGATACGCAGTATTTT. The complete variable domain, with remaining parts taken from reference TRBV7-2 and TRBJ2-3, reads GAGVSQSPSNKVTEKGKDVELRCDPISGHTALYWYRQSLGQGLEFLIYFQGNSAPDKSGLPSDRFSAERTGGSVSTLTIQRTQQEDSAVYLCASSPRLAGLTDTQYFGPGTRLTVL.

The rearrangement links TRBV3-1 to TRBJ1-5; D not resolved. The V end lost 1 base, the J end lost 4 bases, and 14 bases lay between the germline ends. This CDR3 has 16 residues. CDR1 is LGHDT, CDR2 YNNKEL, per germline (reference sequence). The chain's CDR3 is CASSQASRAANQPQHF. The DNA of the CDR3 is TGTGCCAGCAGCCAAGCCTCCCGGGCAGCAAATCAGCCCCAGCATTTT.

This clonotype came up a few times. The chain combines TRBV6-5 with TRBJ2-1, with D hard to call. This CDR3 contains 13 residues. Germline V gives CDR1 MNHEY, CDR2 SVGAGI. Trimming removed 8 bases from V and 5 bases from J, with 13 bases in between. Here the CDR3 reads CASSWGSHNEQFF. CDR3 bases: TGTGCCAGCTCCTGGGGTTCCCACAATGAGCAGTTCTTC.

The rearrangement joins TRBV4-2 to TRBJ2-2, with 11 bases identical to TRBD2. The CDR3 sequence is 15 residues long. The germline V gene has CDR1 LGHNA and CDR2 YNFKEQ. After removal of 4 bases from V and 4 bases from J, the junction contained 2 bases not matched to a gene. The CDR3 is CASSRTSGSTGELFF. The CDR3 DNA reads TGTGCCAGCAGCCGCACTAGCGGGAGCACCGGGGAGCTGTTTTTT.

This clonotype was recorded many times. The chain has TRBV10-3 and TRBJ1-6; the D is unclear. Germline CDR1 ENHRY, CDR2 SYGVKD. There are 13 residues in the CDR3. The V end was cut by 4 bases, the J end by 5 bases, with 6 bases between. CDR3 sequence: CAISGENNSPLHF. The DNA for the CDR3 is TGTGCCATCAGTGGAGAAAATAATTCACCCCTCCACTTT.

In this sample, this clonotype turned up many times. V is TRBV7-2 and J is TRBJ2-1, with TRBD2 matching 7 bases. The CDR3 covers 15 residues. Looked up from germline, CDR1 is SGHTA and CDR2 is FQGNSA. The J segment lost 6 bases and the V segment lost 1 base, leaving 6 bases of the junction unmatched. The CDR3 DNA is TGTGCCAGCAGCTTAGGGGAGGGAGTCCTCAATGAGCAGTTCTTC. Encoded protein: CASSLGEGVLNEQFF.

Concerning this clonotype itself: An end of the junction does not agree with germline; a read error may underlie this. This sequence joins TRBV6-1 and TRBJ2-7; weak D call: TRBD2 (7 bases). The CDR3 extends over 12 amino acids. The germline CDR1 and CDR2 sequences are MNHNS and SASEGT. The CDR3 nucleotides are TGTGCCAGCAGTGAGACGCGGGGGCCCCCCAACTTC. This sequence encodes CASSETRGPPNF.

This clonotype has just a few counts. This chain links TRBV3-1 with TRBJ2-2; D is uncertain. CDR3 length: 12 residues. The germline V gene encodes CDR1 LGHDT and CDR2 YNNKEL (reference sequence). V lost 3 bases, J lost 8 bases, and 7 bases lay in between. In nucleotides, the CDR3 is TGTGCCAGCAGCCAGGGTGGGGGGGAGCTGTTTTTT. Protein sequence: CASSQGGGELFF. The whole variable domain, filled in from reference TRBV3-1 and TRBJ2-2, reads DTAVSQTPKYLVTQMGNDKSIKCEQNLGHDTMYWYKQDSKKFLKIMFSYNNKELIINETVPNRFSPKSPDKAHLNLHINSLELGDSAVYFCASSQGGGELFFGEGSRLTVL.

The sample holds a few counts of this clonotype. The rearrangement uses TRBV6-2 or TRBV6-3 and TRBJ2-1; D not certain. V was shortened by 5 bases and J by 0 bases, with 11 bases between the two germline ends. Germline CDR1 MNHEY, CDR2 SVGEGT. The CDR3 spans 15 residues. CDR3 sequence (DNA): TGTGCCAGCAGTCTGGACGGAAGCTCCTACAATGAGCAGTTCTTC. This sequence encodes CASSLDGSSYNEQFF.

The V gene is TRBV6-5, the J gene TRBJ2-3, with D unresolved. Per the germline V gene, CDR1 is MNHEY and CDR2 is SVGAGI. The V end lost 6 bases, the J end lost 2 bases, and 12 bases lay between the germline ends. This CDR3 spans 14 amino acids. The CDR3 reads CASSKVGPTDTQYF. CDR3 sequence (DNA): TGTGCCAGCAGCAAGGTCGGACCCACAGATACGCAGTATTTT.

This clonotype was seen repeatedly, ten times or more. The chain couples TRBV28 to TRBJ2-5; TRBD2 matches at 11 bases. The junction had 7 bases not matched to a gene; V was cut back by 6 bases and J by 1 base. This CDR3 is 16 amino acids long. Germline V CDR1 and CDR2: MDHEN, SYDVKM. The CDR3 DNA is TGTGCCAGCAGCCGACGACTAGCGGGAATCCAAGAGACCCAGTACTTC. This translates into CASSRRLAGIQETQYF.

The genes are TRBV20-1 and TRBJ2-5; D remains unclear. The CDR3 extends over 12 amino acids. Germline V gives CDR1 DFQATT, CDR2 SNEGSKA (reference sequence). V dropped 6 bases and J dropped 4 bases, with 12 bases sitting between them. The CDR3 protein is CSAERNLETQYF. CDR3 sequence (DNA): TGCAGTGCCGAACGAAACTTAGAGACCCAGTACTTC.

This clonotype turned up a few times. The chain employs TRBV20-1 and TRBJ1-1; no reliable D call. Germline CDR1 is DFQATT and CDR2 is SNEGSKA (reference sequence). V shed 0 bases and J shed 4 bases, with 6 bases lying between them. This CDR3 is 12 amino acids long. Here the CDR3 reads CSARDVSTEAFF. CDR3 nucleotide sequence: TGCAGTGCTAGAGATGTTAGCACTGAAGCTTTCTTT.